This TCR beta chain appears in the sequencing data of a study of cytomegalovirus exposure and HLA in healthy donors. Turning to the study itself: There were about 85 million unique TCRs (from HLA-typed donors) in an early data release.

About this clone: Its antigen is currently unknown.

In germline, CDR1 is SGHRS, CDR2 YFSETQ. The CDR3 totals 18 residues. V was clipped by 3 bases and J by 1 base; unmatched bases: 8. PCR used 60 Vbeta primers and 13 Jbeta primers. Only in-frame clones appear in the TCRdb table, and some are missing; sequencing was by immunoSEQ multiplex PCR. The sample consists of over 200,000 clones, almost 80% of them appearing once. General study results and limits: The study labeled 170 or so TCR beta chains cytomegalovirus-associated. A few V segments could not be told apart, such as TRBV6-2 and TRBV6-3, and were left out. In a later analysis, an Asian-associated ancestry cluster reportedly showed fewer N-insertions than the roughly 710-donor mean.

Material for sequencing was PBMCs. The chain is built from TRBV5-1 and TRBJ2-3; 13 positions agree with TRBD2. The TCR was taken from a male donor in good health and CMV-seronegative. DNA of the CDR3: TGCGCCAGCAGCTCGACTAGCGGGAGGATGTTGGGCACAGATACGCAGTATTTT. As protein: CASSSTSGRMLGTDTQYF.